Listed below are T cell receptor beta chains from one sample, sequenced in a study of blood T cell repertoires in COVID-19. Only in-frame clones appear in the TCRdb table, and some are missing; sequencing was by immunoSEQ multiplex PCR. This table holds over 120,000 clones, more than 85% found once. Material for sequencing was peripheral blood. The receptors originated from a man aged 55 to 70 with active or convalescent COVID-19. The CDR3 runs from the conserved cysteine through the conserved F or W. Fields, in order: clone size, V gene, CDR3 length, CDR3 protein. Size is stated for part of the rows, as once, few or many counts, or as a class when the clone is expanded.

. | TRBV29-1 | 12 | CSVVRGGETQYF
. | TRBV5-1 | 14 | CASSLGWRRDEQYF
. | TRBV20-1 | 15 | CSASWLARSTDTQYF
. | TRBV27 | 15 | CASRMTGPSVNEQFF
. | TRBV28 | 13 | CASSWAGGTEAFF
. | TRBV19 | 15 | CASSTGLAGSNEQFF
. | TRBV2 | 14 | CASSPGQGREKLFF
. | TRBV6-5 | 14 | CASTQGGAGNTIYF
once | TRBV29-1 | 15 | CSATGTPVNVPEQYF
. | TRBV11-1 | 13 | CASSPTGGTEAFF
. | TRBV4-2 | 12 | CASSQDQGSYTF
. | TRBV7-2 | 13 | CASSSNREGEAFF
. | TRBV23-1 | 16 | CASTPSWGQVGTEAFF
. | TRBV30 | 17 | CASNPGLAGGYTGELFF
. | TRBV4-2 | 15 | CASSRGVANQETQYF
. | TRBV27 | 16 | CASSPWRDRGNSPLHF
. | TRBV7-6 | 15 | CASSLGGGSGNTIYF
. | TRBV14 | 13 | CASSPQGYSPLHF
. | TRBV19 | 14 | CASSRDRGAYEQYF
. | TRBV24-1 | 15 | CATSDPGTSENEQFF
. | TRBV7-2 | 14 | CASSSRQGHYGYTF
once | TRBV7-9 | 13 | CASSRDRDTEAFF
. | TRBV28 | 12 | CASSSGQGKLFF
. | TRBV5-3 | 16 | CARSSMTSGADNEQFF
. | TRBV28 | 14 | CASRAPGELKTQYF
. | TRBV6-5 | 15 | CASRETGGGREKLFF
. | TRBV18 | 15 | CASSPPGGGNQPQHF
. | TRBV18 | 13 | CASSAESGNTIYF